Listed below are T cell receptor beta chains from one sample, sequenced in a study of T cell clonotyping in hematopoietic cell transplantation. Sequenced by immunoSEQ multiplex PCR; TCRdb stores in-frame clones only, minus some. There are about 41,000 clones in the sample; roughly four fifths occur only once, and 4% to 5.5% lies in the top ten. The input for sequencing was peripheral blood mononuclear cells, taken before stem cell transplant. These receptor sequences come from a man aged 55 to 70 with myelodysplastic syndrome. Some clones in this sample may be carry-over from other donors' samples. Both conserved end residues are part of each CDR3. D genes are given only for firm matches. Rows may omit the clone size; those that give it use once, few, many or a size class.

v_call: TRBV9
j_call: TRBJ2-2
d_call: -
clone_size: -
cdr3_length: 14
cdr3_aa: CASSVLGNTGELFF
cdr3_nt: TGTGCCAGCAGCGTATTAGGGAACACCGGGGAGCTGTTTTTT

v_call: TRBV5-1
j_call: TRBJ2-5
d_call: -
clone_size: -
cdr3_length: 14
cdr3_aa: CASAPFGGRETQYF
cdr3_nt: TGCGCCAGCGCCCCGTTTGGGGGGAGAGAGACCCAGTACTTC

v_call: TRBV10-3
j_call: TRBJ2-3
d_call: TRBD1
clone_size: -
cdr3_length: 14
cdr3_aa: CAIRIQGETDTQYF
cdr3_nt: TGTGCCATCAGGATACAGGGGGAGACAGATACGCAGTATTTT

v_call: TRBV7-2
j_call: TRBJ2-7
d_call: TRBD1
clone_size: -
cdr3_length: 15
cdr3_aa: CASRPPGQGDYEQYF
cdr3_nt: TGTGCCAGCAGACCTCCGGGACAGGGGGACTACGAGCAGTACTTC

v_call: TRBV5-1
j_call: TRBJ1-1
d_call: -
clone_size: -
cdr3_length: 14
cdr3_aa: CASSLFFGFDEAFF
cdr3_nt: TGCGCCAGCAGCTTGTTTTTCGGGTTTGATGAAGCTTTCTTT

v_call: TRBV2
j_call: TRBJ1-2
d_call: -
clone_size: few
cdr3_length: 17
cdr3_aa: CASSEAISLTPNYGYTF
cdr3_nt: TGTGCCAGCAGTGAAGCCATTTCACTGACACCTAACTATGGCTACACCTTC

v_call: TRBV9
j_call: TRBJ1-3
d_call: -
clone_size: once
cdr3_length: 15
cdr3_aa: CASSPQGASGNTIYF
cdr3_nt: TGTGCCAGCAGCCCCCAAGGCGCCTCTGGAAACACCATATATTTT

v_call: TRBV27
j_call: TRBJ2-7
d_call: -
clone_size: -
cdr3_length: 14
cdr3_aa: CASSLSWLAYEQYF
cdr3_nt: TGTGCCAGCAGTTTATCGTGGCTCGCCTACGAGCAGTACTTC

v_call: TRBV6-5
j_call: TRBJ1-1
d_call: -
clone_size: -
cdr3_length: 16
cdr3_aa: CASSYSTGVRNTEAFF
cdr3_nt: TGTGCCAGCAGTTACTCGACTGGGGTAAGGAACACTGAAGCTTTCTTT

v_call: TRBV14
j_call: TRBJ2-7
d_call: TRBD1
clone_size: -
cdr3_length: 15
cdr3_aa: CASSQLRDRGYEQYF
cdr3_nt: TGTGCCAGCAGCCAACTTAGGGACAGAGGCTACGAGCAGTACTTC

v_call: TRBV2
j_call: TRBJ1-1
d_call: -
clone_size: -
cdr3_length: 12
cdr3_aa: CASRTDGTEAFF
cdr3_nt: TGTGCCAGCAGGACGGATGGGACTGAAGCTTTCTTT

v_call: TRBV29-1
j_call: TRBJ1-2
d_call: -
clone_size: few
cdr3_length: 13
cdr3_aa: CSVINWDSYGYTF
cdr3_nt: TGCAGCGTTATTAACTGGGATTCGTATGGCTACACCTTC

v_call: TRBV9
j_call: TRBJ2-7
d_call: TRBD1
clone_size: -
cdr3_length: 15
cdr3_aa: CASSVEAGGQYEQYF
cdr3_nt: TGTGCCAGCAGCGTAGAGGCAGGGGGCCAGTACGAGCAGTACTTC

v_call: TRBV27
j_call: TRBJ1-1
d_call: -
clone_size: -
cdr3_length: 13
cdr3_aa: CASRLLANTEAFF
cdr3_nt: TGTGCCAGCAGACTTCTGGCCAACACTGAAGCTTTCTTT

v_call: TRBV16
j_call: TRBJ1-2
d_call: -
clone_size: -
cdr3_length: 16
cdr3_aa: CASSQFGLLTSYGYTF
cdr3_nt: TGTGCCAGCAGCCAATTCGGACTATTGACGTCCTATGGCTACACCTTC

v_call: TRBV7-2
j_call: TRBJ2-7
d_call: -
clone_size: once
cdr3_length: 15
cdr3_aa: CASTSGGGWSYEQYF
cdr3_nt: TGTGCCAGCACCTCAGGAGGGGGGTGGTCCTACGAGCAGTACTTC